Detailed here is one T cell receptor (beta chain). The data are from a study of T cells after yellow fever vaccination. This CDR3 region has 15 residues. The germline CDR1 and CDR2 sequences are SNHLY and FYNNEI. J was trimmed by 5 bases and V by 7 bases; bases with no gene match: 13. UMIs and a universal primer site were added when TCR cDNA was made by 5'RACE template switching. A single record per CDR3 protein comes from TCRdb applying MiXCR to the 5' RACE reads. The sample records approximately 550,000 distinct CDR3 sequences, 15% to 20% being singletons. The TCR comes from a man younger than 40 who received the YFV17D yellow fever vaccine. The chain carries TRBV2 and TRBJ1-1; 7 bases are shared with TRBD1. The sample consisted of PBMCs, taken 15 days after the yellow fever booster vaccination. The chain's CDR3 is CASTLKTGRGTEAFF. For the CDR3, the DNA is TGTGCCAGCACCCTAAAGACAGGGCGGGGGACTGAAGCTTTCTTT. Using reference TRBV2 and TRBJ1-1 for the parts outside the CDR3, the full variable domain is EPEVTQTPSHQVTQMGQEVILRCVPISNHLYFYWYRQILGQKVEFLVSFYNNEISEKSEIFDDQFSVERPDGSNFTLKIRSTKLEDSAMYFCASTLKTGRGTEAFFGQGTRLTVV.